This T cell receptor beta chain was recorded in a study of blood T cells in healthy people across ages. Study-wide points: Diversity of TCR beta per million T cells declined in a roughly linear way with age. Using unsorted PBMCs precluded a conclusive naive versus antigen-experienced comparison.

Combining a sample-barcoded 5' primer with a J-beta primer mix, a second PCR ran for roughly 7 to 11 cycles. Each single sample gave us at least 3 million CDR3-containing paired-end reads. A single record per CDR3 protein comes from TCRdb applying MiXCR to the 5' RACE reads. The sample has 730,000 or so distinct CDR3 sequences; 35% to 45% are singletons. In regard to this clonotype: Antigen: not known.

Germline V gene lookup returns CDR1 SGHTA and CDR2 FQGNSA. Deletions cut 5 bases from V and 15 bases from J, with 17 bases between. CDR3 length equals 12 residues. This sequence joins TRBV7-2 and TRBJ2-1; the D gene could be TRBD1 or TRBD2 (5 bases each). The TCR comes from a woman aged 55-69 years in good health. The specimen was blood. The CDR3 DNA sequence: TGTGCCAGCAGCGTATCTCCGGGACGACTGTTCTTC. This gives the protein CASSVSPGRLFF.